The clone carrying this T cell receptor (beta chain) was picked up a small number of times. The source of the sample is a study of blood T cell repertoires in COVID-19. Using immunoSEQ multiplex PCR, the repertoire was profiled, and TCRdb retains in-frame clones only, with some absent. The sample holds about 290,000 clones, under 90% seen once. CDR3 length equals 15 residues. The germline V gene encodes CDR1 LGHNA and CDR2 YNFKEQ. The J gene is TRBJ2-3, the V gene TRBV4-2, with 11 bases fitting TRBD2. This TCR was recovered from a woman aged 25 to 39 with COVID-19, enrolled during active disease. Sequencing was done on a sample of peripheral blood. The CDR3 sequence: CAGLAGGRGTDTQYF. The CDR3 nucleotides are TGTGCAGGATTAGCGGGGGGGCGGGGCACAGATACGCAGTATTTT.